This passage covers 5 T cell receptor beta chains from one sample sequenced in a study of T cells after yellow fever vaccination. TCRdb processed the 5' RACE reads anew with MiXCR; each CDR3 protein has one entry. The data hold 450,000 to 650,000 distinct CDR3 sequences, with about 13% observed a single time. Sequenced material: PBMCs, taken on the day of the yellow fever booster vaccination. The receptors derive from a man under 40 who received the YFV17D yellow fever vaccine.

The CDR3 DNA reads as TGTGCCAGCAGTCAGGCGTGGATGGAAGCTTTCTTT. It translates to CASSQAWMEAFF. The rearrangement uses TRBV7-9 and TRBJ1-1; D uncertain. Trimming left V 6 bases short and J 8 bases short, with 13 bases between. Germline V gives CDR1 SEHNR, CDR2 FQNEAQ (reference sequence). CDR3 length: 12 amino acids.

V and J are TRBV10-3 and TRBJ2-7, with a possible D match to TRBD1 (5 bases). CDR1 ENHRY and CDR2 SYGVKD come from the germline V gene. The V end lost 6 bases, the J end lost 3 bases, and 12 bases lay between the germline ends. CDR3 size: 13 residues. Written as DNA, the CDR3 is TGTGCCATCAGCCCTGGGGCCCGCTACGAGCAGTACTTC. Its protein product is CAISPGARYEQYF.

This chain joins TRBV21-1 and TRBJ2-7; the D call in the table, TRBD2, was not verified against the DNA. TRBV21-1 is marked as a pseudogene. This CDR3 contains 13 residues. This CDR3 is CACELAWSYEQYF. CDR3 nucleotides: TGTGCCTGCGAACTAGCTTGGTCCTACGAGCAGTACTTC.

V usage is TRBV29-1 and J usage is TRBJ1-2; 8 bases are a match to TRBD1. V was pared by 3 bases and J by 5 bases, with 5 bases of the junction left unmatched. Germline CDR1 is SQVTM and CDR2 is ANQGSEA. The CDR3 has 13 residues. The CDR3 sequence: CSVDWTGRYGYTF. The CDR3 region has the DNA TGCAGCGTTGATTGGACAGGGAGGTATGGCTACACCTTC.

This clonotype was recorded many times. The chain has TRBV11-2 and TRBJ2-1, with 7 positions matching TRBD1. V was pared by 0 bases and J by 3 bases, with 2 bases of the junction left unmatched. The CDR3 is 15 amino acids. CDR1 and CDR2 from the germline V gene are SGHAT and FQNNGV. CDR3 region: CASSLDRGYYNEQFF. CDR3 nucleotide sequence: TGTGCCAGCAGCTTAGACAGGGGGTACTACAATGAGCAGTTCTTC.